This entry concerns a single T cell receptor (beta chain). The target antigen is unknown. In TCRdb, the reads were re-called with MiXCR into one record per CDR3 protein. The table includes 650,000 to 900,000 distinct CDR3 sequences, 30% to 35% detected once. The CDR3 covers 16 residues. CDR1 and CDR2 (germline): SGHTA, FQGNSA. V was shortened by 1 base and J by 3 bases, with 13 bases between the two germline ends. The data were obtained in a study of T cell repertoires in cytomegalovirus infection. V and J are TRBV7-2 and TRBJ2-1, with D perhaps matching TRBD1 (6 bases). The sequenced sample was cultured CD8+ T cells from PBMCs, obtained from culture after CMV antigen stimulation. The sequence derives from a human donor in good health (CMV status not recorded). Some clones in this sample may be carry-over from other donors' samples. The CDR3 loop reads CASSLGWGHGYNEQFF. The CDR3 nucleotides are TGTGCCAGCAGCTTAGGGTGGGGGCATGGCTACAATGAGCAGTTCTTC.